The rows below give T cell receptor beta chains drawn from one sample of a study of T cell repertoires in cytomegalovirus infection. One entry per CDR3 protein, called by TCRdb with MiXCR from the reads. The sample shows some 300,000 distinct CDR3 sequences, around 9.1% of them seen only once. Input material: PBMCs. The receptors shown here come from a human donor in good health (CMV status not recorded). Some clones in this sample may be carry-over from other donors' samples. The conserved cysteine and the conserved F or W are not part of the CDR3 here. Fields, in order: J gene, V gene, CDR3 protein.

TRBJ1-1 TRBV6-2/TRBV6-3 ASSYPLNTEAF
TRBJ1-6 TRBV5-1 ASSLEPRTGPNSPLH
TRBJ2-2 TRBV29-1 SAETVANTGELF
TRBJ1-5 TRBV7-8 ASSLFWEGRSNQPQH
TRBJ2-1 TRBV4-1 ASSQGQGANNEQF
TRBJ1-1 TRBV12-5 ASGPDRNTEAF
TRBJ1-1 TRBV6-2/TRBV6-3 ASTLSGGRTEAF
TRBJ1-2 TRBV6-5 ASSDPGFRGGYT
TRBJ2-3 TRBV27 ASSLKGGTSTDTQY
TRBJ2-1 TRBV4-1 ASSQAWGGVSYNEQF
TRBJ1-2 TRBV6-1 ASSYEEIYGYT
TRBJ2-1 TRBV28 ASSLRDRTTSGGYNEQF
TRBJ1-5 TRBV28 ASSFEDRGQQPQH
TRBJ2-4 TRBV28 ASSLPGGNIQY
TRBJ2-5 TRBV20-1 SARGLAGEEY
TRBJ2-1 TRBV7-2 ASSLAWGGGIDEQF
TRBJ2-1 TRBV7-2 ASSLKLWRARYNEQF
TRBJ2-2 TRBV29-1 STSSDREAGELF